The T cell receptor beta chain under discussion was sequenced for a study of CD8+ T cells in alopecia areata (dated by TCRdb to 2016 to 2019). Broadly, across the study: Treated patients were enrolled in an open-label pilot trial of oral tofacitinib at 5 to 10 mg twice daily for moderate-to-severe alopecia areata. Tofacitinib was administered for 6 to 18 months, and 6 months of follow-up off drug were then conducted to assess delayed response and recurrence. The SALT score, which quantifies the percentage of affected scalp surface area, was used to measure disease severity in treated patients. High-throughput TCRbeta sequencing was used to examine T cell clonal expansion in alopecia areata in both the C3H/HeJ mouse model and human patients. Human TCRbeta sequencing covered scalp tissue and sorted CD4+ and CD8+ peripheral blood T cells from patchy and totalis/universalis alopecia areata patients and healthy controls. Patients on tofacitinib were biopsied at baseline and after 4 and 24 weeks of treatment, and several of the patients also had a later scalp biopsy. Clonality in the scalp was compared among normal scalp (n=4), patchy alopecia areata scalp (n=8), and alopecia totalis/universalis scalp (n=8). RNA came from the PAXgene miRNA kit for fixed scalp, the miRNeasy kit for PBMCs, and the RNeasy kit for mouse skin. TCRbeta CDR3 regions were amplified by immunoSEQ multiplex PCR using 35 Vbeta forward and 13 Jbeta reverse primers. The research as a whole found: Compared with normal scalp, lesional scalp had higher clonality and more expanded CD8+ clones, particularly in alopecia totalis/universalis, a pattern that suggests antigenic drive. The treated cohort was small, with a single nonresponder, so links between baseline CD8+ expansion and response need larger studies. Shared TCR sequences between patients were less evident than in mice, which may be partly attributable to HLA diversity in the patient population. During tofacitinib treatment, many expanded lesional clones remained in scalp and blood, and this persistence may partly explain relapse after treatment is stopped. Unlike mouse skin, where gammadelta T cells dominate, normal human skin contains resident alphabeta T cells that get sequenced too, which complicates analysis of the scalp TCR repertoire. With tofacitinib, both scalp clonality and the number of expanded CD8+ clones among the top 100 scalp clones went down significantly.

The CDR3 runs 16 residues from the cysteine to the phenylalanine. Here the CDR3 DNA is all that survives: 48 bases in frame from base 1. The germline V gene (reference sequence) supplies CDR1 LNHNV and CDR2 YYDKDF. Trimmed from V: 6 bases; trimmed from J: 6 bases; junction bases lacking a gene match: 11. The sample's time point label, in plain terms: 24 weeks on oral tofacitinib. What the treatment or condition label conveys for this sample: oral pan-JAK inhibitor, 5-10 mg twice daily. From alopecia areata patients, peripheral blood was collected along with lesional scalp punch biopsies. PBMCs were isolated by density centrifugation and stained for CD3, CD4 and CD8, and CD4+ and CD8+ T cells were sorted on a FACSAria. Libraries were constructed by the immunoSEQ multiplex PCR assay. RNA was extracted from all samples and reverse transcribed into cDNA, which served as template for TCR sequencing. First-strand cDNA was synthesized with SuperScript III using a 2:1 mix of oligo-dT and random hexamers. A synthetic immune receptor repertoire was used to assess amplification bias, and residual bias was removed computationally. Regarding the original processing steps: Raw reads were preprocessed to remove errors, and CDR3 was defined by IMGT conventions from the conserved cysteine to phenylalanine. Clonality was computed as 1 minus the Shannon entropy, with the entropy normalized by log2 of the number of productive unique TCRs. Whether scalp clones were CD4 or CD8 was inferred by matching scalp TCRbeta sequences against CD4 and CD8 repertoires sorted from blood. The clones in this table, taken by TCRdb from immuneACCESS, are in-frame only. Not every clone is retained; where verified, under half of the shortfall comes from an unresolved V gene, and the cause of the rest is unknown. That table is the source of V, J and clone size, and D and trimming were worked out from the DNA. This sample holds roughly 200,000 clones; about 55% were observed only once. The ten largest make up 10% to 13% of the sample.

Concerning this clone itself: What this receptor recognizes is not known. It has no much larger one-base neighbor in the sample; base qualities were not kept.

The sequence joins TRBV15 to TRBJ2-3; TRBD1 matches 11 bases in the middle. The starting material was CD8+ T cells sorted from blood, obtained at week 24, from a patient treated with tofacitinib. This sequence was found in a human donor with alopecia areata. The base sequence is TGTGCCACCAGGAATACCGGGACAGGGGGACGGGATACGCAGTATTTT. The resulting protein is CATRNTGTGGRDTQYF.